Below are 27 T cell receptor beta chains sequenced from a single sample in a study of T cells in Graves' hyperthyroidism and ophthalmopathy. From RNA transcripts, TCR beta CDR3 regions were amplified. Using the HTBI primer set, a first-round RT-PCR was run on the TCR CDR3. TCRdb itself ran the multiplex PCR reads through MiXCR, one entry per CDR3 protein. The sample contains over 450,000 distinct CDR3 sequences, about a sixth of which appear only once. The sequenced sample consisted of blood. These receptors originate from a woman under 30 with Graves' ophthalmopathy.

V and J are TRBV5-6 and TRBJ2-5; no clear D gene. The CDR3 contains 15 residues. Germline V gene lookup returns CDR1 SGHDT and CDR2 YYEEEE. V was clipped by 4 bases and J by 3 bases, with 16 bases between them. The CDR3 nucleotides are TGTGCCAGCAGCCGGATAACGGGCGGAGAAGAGACCCAGTACTTC. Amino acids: CASSRITGGEETQYF.

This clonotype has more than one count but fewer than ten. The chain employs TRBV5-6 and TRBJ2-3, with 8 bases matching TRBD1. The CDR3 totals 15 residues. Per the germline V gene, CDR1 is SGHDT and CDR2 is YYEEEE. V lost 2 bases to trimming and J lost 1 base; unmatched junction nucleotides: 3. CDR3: CASSFLQGGTDTQYF. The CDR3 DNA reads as TGTGCCAGCAGCTTTCTACAGGGGGGCACAGATACGCAGTATTTT.

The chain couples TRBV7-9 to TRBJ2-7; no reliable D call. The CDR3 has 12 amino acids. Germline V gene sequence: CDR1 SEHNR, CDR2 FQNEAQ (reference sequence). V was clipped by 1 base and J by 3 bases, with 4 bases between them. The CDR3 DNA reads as TGTGCCAGCAGCTTAGTTTTCTACGAGCAGTACTTC. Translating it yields CASSLVFYEQYF.

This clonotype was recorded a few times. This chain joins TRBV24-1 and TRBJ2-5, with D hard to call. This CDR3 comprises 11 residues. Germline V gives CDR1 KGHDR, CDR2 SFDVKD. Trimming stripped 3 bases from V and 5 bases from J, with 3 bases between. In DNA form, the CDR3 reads TGTGCCACCAGTGATCGGGAGACCCAGTACTTC. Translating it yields CATSDRETQYF.

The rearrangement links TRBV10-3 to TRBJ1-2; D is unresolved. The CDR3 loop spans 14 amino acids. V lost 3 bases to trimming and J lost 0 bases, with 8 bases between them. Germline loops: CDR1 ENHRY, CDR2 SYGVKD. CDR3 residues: CAISEYSPNYGYTF. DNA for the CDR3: TGTGCCATCAGTGAATATTCGCCTAACTATGGCTACACCTTC.

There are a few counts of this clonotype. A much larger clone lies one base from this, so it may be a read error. CDR3 DNA: TGTGCCAGCCCCTTAACGGGGGTCTCCGAGCAGTACTTC. This gives the protein CASPLTGVSEQYF. This chain links TRBV27 with TRBJ2-7; D may be TRBD2 (6 bases). CDR1 is MNHEY and CDR2 is SMNVEV in the germline V gene (reference sequence). Trimming shortened V by 8 bases and J by 6 bases, and 17 bases separated the two germline ends. This CDR3 contains 13 residues.

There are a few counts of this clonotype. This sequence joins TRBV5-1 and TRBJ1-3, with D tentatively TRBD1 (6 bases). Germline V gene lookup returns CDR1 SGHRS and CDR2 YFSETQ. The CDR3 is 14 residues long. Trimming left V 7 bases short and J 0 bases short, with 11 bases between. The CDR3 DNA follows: TGCGCCAGCCAGGACAGATTCTCTGGAAACACCATATATTTT. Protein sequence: CASQDRFSGNTIYF.

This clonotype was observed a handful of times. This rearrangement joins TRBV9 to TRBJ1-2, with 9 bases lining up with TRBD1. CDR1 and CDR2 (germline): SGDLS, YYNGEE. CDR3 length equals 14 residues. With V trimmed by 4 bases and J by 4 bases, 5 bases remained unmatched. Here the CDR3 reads CASSTGQGSYGYTF. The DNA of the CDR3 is TGTGCCAGCAGCACGGGACAGGGAAGCTATGGCTACACCTTC.

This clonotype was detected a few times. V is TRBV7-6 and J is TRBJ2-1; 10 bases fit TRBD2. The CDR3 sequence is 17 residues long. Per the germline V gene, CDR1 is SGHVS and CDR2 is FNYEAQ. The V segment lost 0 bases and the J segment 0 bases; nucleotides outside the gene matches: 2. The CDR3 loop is CASSLAQRGGSYNEQFF. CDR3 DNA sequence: TGTGCCAGCAGCTTAGCACAGCGGGGGGGCTCCTACAATGAGCAGTTCTTC.

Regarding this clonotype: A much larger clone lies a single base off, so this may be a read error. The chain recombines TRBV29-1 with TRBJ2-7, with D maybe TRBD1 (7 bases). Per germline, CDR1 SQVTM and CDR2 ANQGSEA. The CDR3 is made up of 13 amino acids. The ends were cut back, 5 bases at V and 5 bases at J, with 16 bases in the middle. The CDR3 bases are TGCAGCGTTAGGGGCCAGGGGGGCGACGAGCAGTACTTC. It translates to CSVRGQGGDEQYF.

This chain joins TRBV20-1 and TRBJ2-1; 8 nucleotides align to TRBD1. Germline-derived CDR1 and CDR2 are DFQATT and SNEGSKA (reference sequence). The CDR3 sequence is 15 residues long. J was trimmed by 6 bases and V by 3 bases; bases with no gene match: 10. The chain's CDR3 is CSASPRTGPLNEQFF. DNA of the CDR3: TGCAGTGCTAGCCCCAGGACAGGGCCCCTCAATGAGCAGTTCTTC.

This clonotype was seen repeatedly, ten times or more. In DNA, the CDR3 is TGTGCCAGCATCTGGGGGGGGGAAAAGAACACTGAAGCTTTCTTT. This codes for CASIWGGEKNTEAFF. V gene TRBV27 combines with J gene TRBJ1-1; the D gene is possibly TRBD1 (5 bases). The V end lost 7 bases, the J end lost 1 base, and 16 bases lay between the germline ends. The CDR3 covers 15 residues. Germline V gene data show CDR1 as MNHEY and CDR2 as SMNVEV (reference sequence).

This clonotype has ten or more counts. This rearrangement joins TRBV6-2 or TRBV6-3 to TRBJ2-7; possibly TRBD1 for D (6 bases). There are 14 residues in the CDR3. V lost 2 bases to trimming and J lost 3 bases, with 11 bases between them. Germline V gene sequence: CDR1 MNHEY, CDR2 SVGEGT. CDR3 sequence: CASSYHRDGYEQYF. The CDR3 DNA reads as TGTGCCAGCAGTTACCACAGGGACGGCTACGAGCAGTACTTC.

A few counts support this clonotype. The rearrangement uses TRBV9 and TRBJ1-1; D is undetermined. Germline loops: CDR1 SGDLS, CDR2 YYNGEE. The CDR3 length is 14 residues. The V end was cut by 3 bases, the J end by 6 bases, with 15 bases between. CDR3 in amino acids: CASSALDLGAEAFF. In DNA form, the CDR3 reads TGTGCCAGCAGCGCTCTAGACCTAGGAGCTGAAGCTTTCTTT.

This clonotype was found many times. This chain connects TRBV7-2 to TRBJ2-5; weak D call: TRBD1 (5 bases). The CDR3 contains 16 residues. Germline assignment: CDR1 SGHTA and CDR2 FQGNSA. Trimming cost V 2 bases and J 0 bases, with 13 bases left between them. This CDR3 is CASSLLLGANQETQYF. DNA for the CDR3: TGTGCCAGCAGCTTACTCCTAGGGGCCAACCAAGAGACCCAGTACTTC.

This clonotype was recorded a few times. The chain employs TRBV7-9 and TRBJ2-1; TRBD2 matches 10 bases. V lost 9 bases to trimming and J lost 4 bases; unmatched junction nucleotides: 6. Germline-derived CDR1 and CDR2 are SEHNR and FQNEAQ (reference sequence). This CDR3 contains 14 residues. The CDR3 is CASSSGGLYNEQFF. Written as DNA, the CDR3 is TGTGCCAGTTCTAGCGGGGGCCTTTACAATGAGCAGTTCTTC.

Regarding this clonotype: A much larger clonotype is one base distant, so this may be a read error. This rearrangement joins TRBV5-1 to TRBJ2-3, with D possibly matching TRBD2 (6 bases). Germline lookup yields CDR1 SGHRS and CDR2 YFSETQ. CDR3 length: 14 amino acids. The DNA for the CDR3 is TGCGTCAGCAGCTTTTCTAGCGGCACAGATACGCAGTATTTT. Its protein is CVSSFSSGTDTQYF.

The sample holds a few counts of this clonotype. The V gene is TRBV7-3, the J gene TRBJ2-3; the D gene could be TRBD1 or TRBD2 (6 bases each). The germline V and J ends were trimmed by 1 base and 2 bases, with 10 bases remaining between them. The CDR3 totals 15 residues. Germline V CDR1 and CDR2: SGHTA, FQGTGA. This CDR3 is CASSLNGGPTDTQYF. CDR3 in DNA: TGTGCCAGCAGCTTAAATGGGGGGCCCACAGATACGCAGTATTTT.

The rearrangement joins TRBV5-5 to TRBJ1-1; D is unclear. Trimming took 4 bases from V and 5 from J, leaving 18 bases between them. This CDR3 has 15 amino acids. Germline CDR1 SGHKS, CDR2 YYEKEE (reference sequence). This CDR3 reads CASSPALGVGTEAFF. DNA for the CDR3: TGTGCCAGCAGCCCGGCCCTCGGGGTCGGGACTGAAGCTTTCTTT.

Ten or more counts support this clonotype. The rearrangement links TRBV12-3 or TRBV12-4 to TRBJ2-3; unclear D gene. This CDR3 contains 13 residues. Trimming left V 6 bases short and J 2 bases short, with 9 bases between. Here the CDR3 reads CASRPLLTDTQYF. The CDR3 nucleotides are TGTGCCAGCAGACCCCTCCTCACAGATACGCAGTATTTT.

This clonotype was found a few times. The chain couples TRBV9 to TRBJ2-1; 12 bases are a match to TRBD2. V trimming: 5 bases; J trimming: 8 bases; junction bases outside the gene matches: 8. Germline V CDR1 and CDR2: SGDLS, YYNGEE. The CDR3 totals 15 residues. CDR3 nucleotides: TGTGCCAGCAGTCCAGCGACTAGCGGGAGAGATGAGCAGTTCTTC. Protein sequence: CASSPATSGRDEQFF.

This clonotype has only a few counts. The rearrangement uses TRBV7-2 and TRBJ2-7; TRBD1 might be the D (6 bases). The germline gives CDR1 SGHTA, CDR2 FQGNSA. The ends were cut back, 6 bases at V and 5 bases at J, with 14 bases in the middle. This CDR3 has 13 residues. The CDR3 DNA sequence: TGTGCCAGCAGGGATACAGGGACCCACGAGCAGTACTTC. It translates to CASRDTGTHEQYF.

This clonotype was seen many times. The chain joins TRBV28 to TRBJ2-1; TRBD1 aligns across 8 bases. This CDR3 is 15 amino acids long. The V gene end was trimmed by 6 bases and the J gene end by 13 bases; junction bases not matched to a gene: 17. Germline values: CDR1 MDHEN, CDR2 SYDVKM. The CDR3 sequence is CASRPRDRNGLGQFF. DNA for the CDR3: TGTGCCAGCAGACCCCGGGACAGGAATGGACTTGGACAGTTCTTC.

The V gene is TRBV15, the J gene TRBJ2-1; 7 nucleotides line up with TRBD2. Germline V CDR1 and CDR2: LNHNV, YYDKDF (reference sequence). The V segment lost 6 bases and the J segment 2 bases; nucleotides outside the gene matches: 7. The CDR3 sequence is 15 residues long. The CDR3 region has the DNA TGTGCCACCAGTCCAGCGGGGAGCACCTACAATGAGCAGTTCTTC. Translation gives CATSPAGSTYNEQFF.

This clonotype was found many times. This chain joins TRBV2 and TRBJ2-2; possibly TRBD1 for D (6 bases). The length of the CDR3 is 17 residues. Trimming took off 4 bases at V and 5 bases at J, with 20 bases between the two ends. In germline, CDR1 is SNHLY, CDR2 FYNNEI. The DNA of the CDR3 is TGTGCCAGCAGTGGACACAGGGTTGATTTGAGGACCGGGGAGCTGTTTTTT. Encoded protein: CASSGHRVDLRTGELFF.

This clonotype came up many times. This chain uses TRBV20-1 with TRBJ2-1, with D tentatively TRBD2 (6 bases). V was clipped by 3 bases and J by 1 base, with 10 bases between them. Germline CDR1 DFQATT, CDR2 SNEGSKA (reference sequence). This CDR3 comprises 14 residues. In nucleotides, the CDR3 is TGCAGTGCTAGGGGCGCGGGGTCCTACAATGAGCAGTTCTTC. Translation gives CSARGAGSYNEQFF.

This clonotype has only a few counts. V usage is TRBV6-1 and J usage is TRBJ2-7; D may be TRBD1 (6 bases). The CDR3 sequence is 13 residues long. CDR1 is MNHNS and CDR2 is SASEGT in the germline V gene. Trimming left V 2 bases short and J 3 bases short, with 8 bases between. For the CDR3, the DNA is TGTGCCAGCAGTGAATGGGACAACTACGAGCAGTACTTC. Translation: CASSEWDNYEQYF.